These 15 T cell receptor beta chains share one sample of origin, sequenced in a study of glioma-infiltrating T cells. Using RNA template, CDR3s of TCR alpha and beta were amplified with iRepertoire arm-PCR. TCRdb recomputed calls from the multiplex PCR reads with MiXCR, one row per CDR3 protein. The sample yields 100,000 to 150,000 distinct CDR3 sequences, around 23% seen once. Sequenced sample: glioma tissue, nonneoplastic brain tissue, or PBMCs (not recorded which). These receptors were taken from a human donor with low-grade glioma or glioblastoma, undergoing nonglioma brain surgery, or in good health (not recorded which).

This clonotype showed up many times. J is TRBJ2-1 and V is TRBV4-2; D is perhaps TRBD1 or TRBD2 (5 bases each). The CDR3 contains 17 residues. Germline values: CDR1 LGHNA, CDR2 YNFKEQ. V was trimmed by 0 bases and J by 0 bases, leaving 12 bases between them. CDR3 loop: CASSQDREGPSYNEQFF. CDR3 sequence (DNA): TGTGCCAGCAGCCAAGATCGAGAGGGGCCCTCCTACAATGAGCAGTTCTTC.

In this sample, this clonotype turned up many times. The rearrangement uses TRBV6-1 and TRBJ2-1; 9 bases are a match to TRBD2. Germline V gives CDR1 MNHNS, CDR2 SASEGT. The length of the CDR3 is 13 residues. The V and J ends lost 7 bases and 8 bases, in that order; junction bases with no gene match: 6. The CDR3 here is CASMGGRADEQFF. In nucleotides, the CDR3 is TGTGCCAGCATGGGCGGGAGGGCCGATGAGCAGTTCTTC.

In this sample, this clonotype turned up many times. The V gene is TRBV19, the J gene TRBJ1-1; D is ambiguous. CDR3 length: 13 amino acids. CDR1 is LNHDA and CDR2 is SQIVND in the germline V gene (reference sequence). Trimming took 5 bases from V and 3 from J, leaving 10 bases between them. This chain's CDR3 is CASSHDRDTEAFF. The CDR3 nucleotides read TGTGCCAGTAGTCACGACCGAGACACTGAAGCTTTCTTT.

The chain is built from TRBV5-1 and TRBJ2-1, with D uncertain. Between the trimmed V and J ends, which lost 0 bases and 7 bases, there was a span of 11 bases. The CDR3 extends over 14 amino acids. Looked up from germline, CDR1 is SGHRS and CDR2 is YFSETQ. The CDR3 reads CASSLAAHSNEQFF. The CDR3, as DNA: TGCGCCAGCAGCTTGGCCGCCCACTCGAATGAGCAGTTCTTC.

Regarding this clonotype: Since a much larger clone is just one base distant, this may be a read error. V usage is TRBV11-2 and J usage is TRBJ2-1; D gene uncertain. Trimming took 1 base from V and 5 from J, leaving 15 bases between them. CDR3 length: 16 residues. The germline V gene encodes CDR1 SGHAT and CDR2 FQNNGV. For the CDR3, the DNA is TGTGCCAGCAGCTTAGTTATGCGGTACCCCAACAATGAGCAGTTCTTC. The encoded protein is CASSLVMRYPNNEQFF. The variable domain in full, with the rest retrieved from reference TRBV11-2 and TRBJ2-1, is EAGVAQSPRYKIIEKRQSVAFWCNPISGHATLYWYQQILGQGPKLLIQFQNNGVVDDSQLPKDRFSAERLKGVDSTLKIQPAKLEDSAVYLCASSLVMRYPNNEQFFGPGTRLTVL.

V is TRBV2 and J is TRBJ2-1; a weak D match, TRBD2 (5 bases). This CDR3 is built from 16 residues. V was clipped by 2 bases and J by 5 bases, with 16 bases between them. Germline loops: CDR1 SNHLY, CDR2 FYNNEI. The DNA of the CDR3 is TGTGCCAGCAGTGAAAAAGCGGAACTAGGTAACAATGAGCAGTTCTTC. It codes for CASSEKAELGNNEQFF.

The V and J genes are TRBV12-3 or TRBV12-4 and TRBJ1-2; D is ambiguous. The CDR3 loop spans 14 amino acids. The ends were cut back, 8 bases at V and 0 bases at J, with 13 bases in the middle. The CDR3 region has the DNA TGTGCCAGCGCCTCGGTGACGACTAACTATGGCTACACCTTC. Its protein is CASASVTTNYGYTF.

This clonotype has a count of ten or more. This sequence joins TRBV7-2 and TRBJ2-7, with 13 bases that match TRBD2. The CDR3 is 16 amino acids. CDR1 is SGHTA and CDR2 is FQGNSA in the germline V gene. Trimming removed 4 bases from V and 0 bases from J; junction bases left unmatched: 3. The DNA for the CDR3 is TGTGCCAGCAGCTCACTAGCGGGAGGGAGCTCCTACGAGCAGTACTTC. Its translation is CASSSLAGGSSYEQYF. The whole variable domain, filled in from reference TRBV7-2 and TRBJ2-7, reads GAGVSQSPSNKVTEKGKDVELRCDPISGHTALYWYRQSLGQGLEFLIYFQGNSAPDKSGLPSDRFSAERTGGSVSTLTIQRTQQEDSAVYLCASSSLAGGSSYEQYFGPGTRLTVT.

CDR3 amino acids: CSGGDRDGYTF. The CDR3 DNA is TGCAGCGGTGGAGACCGGGATGGCTACACCTTC. The rearrangement links TRBV29-1 to TRBJ1-2; the D is unclear. From germline, CDR1 is SQVTM and CDR2 ANQGSEA. The CDR3 contains 11 residues. V was shortened by 7 bases and J by 6 bases, with 12 bases between the two germline ends.

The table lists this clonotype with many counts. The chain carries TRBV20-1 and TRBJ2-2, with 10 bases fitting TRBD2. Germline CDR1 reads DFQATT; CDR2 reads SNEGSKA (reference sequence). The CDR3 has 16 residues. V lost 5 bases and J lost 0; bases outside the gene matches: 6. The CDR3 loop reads CSARHSGRPNTGELFF. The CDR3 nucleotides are TGCAGTGCTCGACATAGCGGGAGGCCGAACACCGGGGAGCTGTTTTTT.

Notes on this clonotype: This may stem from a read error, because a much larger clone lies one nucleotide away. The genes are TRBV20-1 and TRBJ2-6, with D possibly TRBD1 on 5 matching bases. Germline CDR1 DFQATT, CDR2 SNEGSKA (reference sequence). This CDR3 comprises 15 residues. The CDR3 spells CSASRPVSGANVMTF. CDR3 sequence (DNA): TGCAGTGCTTCCCGACCCGTCTCTGGGGCCAACGTCATGACTTTC.

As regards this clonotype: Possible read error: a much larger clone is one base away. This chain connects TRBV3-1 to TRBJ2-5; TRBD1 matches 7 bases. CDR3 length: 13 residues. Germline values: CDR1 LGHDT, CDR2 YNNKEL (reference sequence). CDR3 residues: CASSQAGTETQHF. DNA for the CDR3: TGTGCCAGCAGCCAAGCAGGGACAGAGACCCAGCACTTC.

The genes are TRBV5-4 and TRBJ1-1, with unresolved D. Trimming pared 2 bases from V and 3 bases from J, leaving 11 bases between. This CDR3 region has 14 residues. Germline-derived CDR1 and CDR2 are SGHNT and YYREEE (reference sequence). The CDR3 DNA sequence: TGTGCCAGCAGCTTTAAGATTGCGGACACTGAAGCTTTCTTT. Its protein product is CASSFKIADTEAFF.

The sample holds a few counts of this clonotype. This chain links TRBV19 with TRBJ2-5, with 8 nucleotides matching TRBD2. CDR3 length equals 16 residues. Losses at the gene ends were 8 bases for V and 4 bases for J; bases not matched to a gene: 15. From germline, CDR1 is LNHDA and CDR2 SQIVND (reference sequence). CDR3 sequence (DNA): TGTGCCAGTCCTCCGCACCCAGCGGGAGTCATAGAGACCCAGTACTTC. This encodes CASPPHPAGVIETQYF.

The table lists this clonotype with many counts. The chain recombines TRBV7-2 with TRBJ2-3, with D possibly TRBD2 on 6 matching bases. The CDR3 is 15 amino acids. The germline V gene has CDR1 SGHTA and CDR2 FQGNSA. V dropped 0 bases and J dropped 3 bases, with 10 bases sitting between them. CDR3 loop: CASSLARLVTDTQYF. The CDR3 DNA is TGTGCCAGCAGCTTAGCCCGACTAGTAACAGATACGCAGTATTTT.